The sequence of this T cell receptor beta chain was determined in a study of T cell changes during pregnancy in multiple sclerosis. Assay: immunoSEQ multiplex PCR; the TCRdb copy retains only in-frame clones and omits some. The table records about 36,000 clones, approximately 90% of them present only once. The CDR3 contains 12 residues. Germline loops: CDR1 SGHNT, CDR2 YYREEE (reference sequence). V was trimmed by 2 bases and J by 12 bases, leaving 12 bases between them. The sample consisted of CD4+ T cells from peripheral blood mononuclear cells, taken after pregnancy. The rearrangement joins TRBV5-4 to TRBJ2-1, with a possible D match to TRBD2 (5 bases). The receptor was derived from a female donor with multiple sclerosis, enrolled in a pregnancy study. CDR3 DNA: TGTGCCAGCAGCTTCGTCGGGAAAGGGCAGTTCTTC. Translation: CASSFVGKGQFF.